These 9 T cell receptor beta chains were sequenced from one sample in a study of blood T cell repertoires in COVID-19. Some clones are missing from TCRdb's copy, which holds only in-frame ones; the method was immunoSEQ multiplex PCR. Of about 410,000 clones detected, 86% appear once; the ten largest clones hold roughly 1.4%. Material: peripheral blood. Receptors originate from a woman in her thirties with active or convalescent COVID-19.

This clone has a single count. The CDR3 loop is CASSERDRGQINYGYTF. CDR3 nucleotides: TGTGCCAGCAGTGAAAGGGACAGGGGGCAAATTAACTATGGCTACACCTTC. The V call is TRBV2, the J call TRBJ1-2; TRBD1 matches at 12 bases. In germline, CDR1 is SNHLY, CDR2 FYNNEI. There are 17 residues in the CDR3. Unmatched junction bases numbered 5, after V lost 2 bases and J lost 1 base.

CDR3 protein: CATSDYLAEETQYF. The CDR3 DNA reads as TGTGCCACCAGCGACTACCTAGCGGAAGAGACCCAGTACTTC. V usage is TRBV15 and J usage is TRBJ2-5; TRBD2 matches 7 bases. The J segment lost 3 bases and the V segment lost 5 bases, leaving 6 bases of the junction unmatched. This CDR3 is built from 14 residues. The germline V gene encodes CDR1 LNHNV and CDR2 YYDKDF (reference sequence).

There are a few counts of this clone. This chain connects TRBV5-1 to TRBJ2-1; a possible D gene is TRBD2 (6 bases). The germline CDR1 and CDR2 sequences are SGHRS and YFSETQ. V gave up 0 bases and J gave up 1 base, with 14 bases separating them. This CDR3 has 17 residues. CDR3 DNA sequence: TGCGCCAGCAGCTTGGAAGGAGGGCAGGGATCCTACAATGAGCAGTTCTTC. Its translation is CASSLEGGQGSYNEQFF. Supplemented by reference TRBV5-1 and TRBJ2-1, the full variable domain reads KAGVTQTPRYLIKTRGQQVTLSCSPISGHRSVSWYQQTPGQGLQFLFEYFSETQRNKGNFPGRFSGRQFSNSRSEMNVSTLELGDSALYLCASSLEGGQGSYNEQFFGPGTRLTVL.

The chain is built from TRBV5-1 and TRBJ1-2; D unresolved. Germline assignment: CDR1 SGHRS and CDR2 YFSETQ. Trimming removed 4 bases from V and 4 bases from J, with 11 bases in between. This CDR3 is built from 13 residues. CDR3 sequence reads: CASSELQGYGYTF. For the CDR3, the DNA is TGCGCCAGCAGCGAACTACAAGGCTATGGCTACACCTTC.

The V call is TRBV7-9, the J call TRBJ1-1; D is perhaps TRBD1 (6 bases). This CDR3 is 14 amino acids long. Germline V gives CDR1 SEHNR, CDR2 FQNEAQ (reference sequence). Between the trimmed V and J ends, which lost 4 bases and 1 base, there was a span of 10 bases. The CDR3: CASSSWTENTEAFF. DNA for the CDR3: TGTGCCAGCAGCTCCTGGACAGAGAACACTGAAGCTTTCTTT.

The gene calls are TRBV11-2 and TRBJ1-4; D may be TRBD1 (5 bases). The V gene's germline CDR1 is SGHAT and CDR2 FQNNGV. Trimming took off 5 bases at V and 8 bases at J, with 12 bases between the two ends. This CDR3 has 13 residues. The CDR3 protein is CASSQPGVEKLFF. For the CDR3, the DNA is TGTGCCAGCAGCCAACCGGGGGTGGAAAAACTGTTTTTT. The entire variable domain, with the rest obtained from reference TRBV11-2 and TRBJ1-4, is as follows: EAGVAQSPRYKIIEKRQSVAFWCNPISGHATLYWYQQILGQGPKLLIQFQNNGVVDDSQLPKDRFSAERLKGVDSTLKIQPAKLEDSAVYLCASSQPGVEKLFFGSGTQLSVL.

V and J are TRBV7-9 and TRBJ1-2; D may be TRBD1 (6 bases). Germline values: CDR1 SEHNR, CDR2 FQNEAQ (reference sequence). The V end was cut by 7 bases, the J end by 6 bases, with 21 bases between. This CDR3 comprises 15 residues. The CDR3 DNA reads TGTGCCAGCACCCCAAGTCGGGGGGCTTTGAATGGCTACACCTTC. This codes for CASTPSRGALNGYTF.

V gene TRBV27 combines with J gene TRBJ1-1; D possibly corresponds to TRBD1 (5 bases). The germline V and J ends were trimmed by 2 bases and 2 bases, with 12 bases remaining between them. The CDR3 runs 15 residues. Germline lookup yields CDR1 MNHEY and CDR2 SMNVEV (reference sequence). The CDR3 protein is CASSLVAGSNTEAFF. The CDR3 region has the DNA TGTGCCAGCAGTTTAGTAGCAGGGTCTAACACTGAAGCTTTCTTT.

The chain carries TRBV5-1 and TRBJ1-4, with TRBD1 matching 7 bases. Germline V gene sequence: CDR1 SGHRS, CDR2 YFSETQ. V shed 4 bases, J shed 4 bases, and the junction held 7 bases outside the gene matches. The CDR3 covers 15 residues. CDR3 region: CASSTGQTLNEKLFF. In nucleotides, the CDR3 is TGCGCCAGCAGCACGGGACAGACACTTAATGAAAAACTGTTTTTT.